The 20 T cell receptor beta chains below all came from one sample that was sequenced in a study of OX40 agonist ivuxolimab in advanced cancers. Profiling relied on immunoSEQ multiplex PCR, and the TCRdb table lists in-frame clones only, not all of them. The sample comprises some 85,000 clones, around 87% of which are singletons, and just under 0.25% rests with the top ten. The sample here was CD4+ or CD8+ T cells sorted from blood, taken in a trial of the OX40 agonist ivuxolimab. These receptors all come from an adult with an advanced solid tumor such as melanoma, head and neck, liver or kidney cancer.

This clone was picked up one time. V and J are TRBV28 and TRBJ2-7; the match to TRBD2 covers 10 bases. This CDR3 is 14 amino acids long. CDR1 is MDHEN and CDR2 is SYDVKM in the germline V gene. After removal of 7 bases from V and 5 bases from J, the junction contained 8 bases not matched to a gene. In nucleotides, the CDR3 is TGTGCCAGCAAACCGGGACTAGCGTTTCACGAGCAGTACTTC. Its translation is CASKPGLAFHEQYF.

This chain connects TRBV18 to TRBJ2-5; D gene ambiguous. Germline V gives CDR1 KGHSH, CDR2 LQKENI. Trimming left V 3 bases short and J 3 bases short, with 2 bases between. The CDR3 covers 11 residues. The CDR3 nucleotides are TGTGCCAGCTCACCTGAAGAGACCCAGTACTTC. It codes for CASSPEETQYF.

This chain joins TRBV19 and TRBJ1-1; the D is unclear. The germline CDR1 and CDR2 sequences are LNHDA and SQIVND (reference sequence). This CDR3 is built from 15 residues. V was trimmed by 4 bases and J by 0 bases, leaving 12 bases between them. CDR3 residues: CASSRPPGMNTEAFF. The CDR3 nucleotides are TGTGCCAGTAGTAGACCCCCGGGGATGAACACTGAAGCTTTCTTT. Supplemented by reference TRBV19 and TRBJ1-1, the full variable domain reads DGGITQSPKYLFRKEGQNVTLSCEQNLNHDAMYWYRQDPGQGLRLIYYSQIVNDFQKGDIAEGYSVSREKKESFPLTVTSAQKNPTAFYLCASSRPPGMNTEAFFGQGTRLTVV.

CDR3 protein: CASNKAGDRATQYF. CDR3 DNA sequence: TGTGCCAGCAATAAAGCCGGGGACAGGGCAACGCAGTATTTT. The chain is built from TRBV6-1 and TRBJ2-3, with 9 bases lining up with TRBD1. After removal of 7 bases from V and 9 bases from J, the junction contained 11 bases not matched to a gene. The CDR3 has 14 residues. Germline V CDR1 and CDR2: MNHNS, SASEGT.

The chain is built from TRBV11-2 and TRBJ2-7; unclear D gene. Germline V lookup: CDR1 SGHAT, CDR2 FQNNGV. V shed 3 bases and J shed 5 bases, with 14 bases lying between them. The CDR3 extends over 14 amino acids. The CDR3 spells CASSFSTYGDEQYF. CDR3 coding DNA: TGTGCCAGCAGCTTCAGTACCTATGGAGACGAGCAGTACTTC.

Comments on this clone: The sample has other DNA sequences that encode this CDR3 too. The chain is built from TRBV2 and TRBJ1-2; tentatively, D is TRBD1 (6 bases). The CDR3 length is 13 residues. The germline gives CDR1 SNHLY, CDR2 FYNNEI. Between the trimmed V and J ends, which lost 6 bases and 6 bases, there was a span of 14 bases. CDR3 in amino acids: CASRGAEFDGYTF. The CDR3 DNA reads TGTGCCAGCAGGGGGGCAGAGTTTGATGGCTACACCTTC.

V gene TRBV18 combines with J gene TRBJ2-3; D gene ambiguous. Germline V gives CDR1 KGHSH, CDR2 LQKENI. The V end was cut by 1 base, the J end by 4 bases, with 3 bases between. The CDR3 length is 12 residues. CDR3 coding DNA: TGTGCCAGCTCACCACGTGCAGATACGCAGTATTTT. Residues: CASSPRADTQYF.

The rearrangement links TRBV2 to TRBJ2-7; TRBD1 aligns across 7 bases. Germline trimming cut 3 bases from V and 3 bases from J; bases unmatched to any gene: 2. From germline, CDR1 is SNHLY and CDR2 FYNNEI. CDR3 length: 13 amino acids. The CDR3 reads CASSEGQNYEQYF. The CDR3 nucleotides are TGTGCCAGCAGTGAGGGACAGAACTACGAGCAGTACTTC.

This clone appeared a single time. This chain links TRBV11-2 with TRBJ1-5, with D unclear. Trimming took 6 bases from V and 4 from J, leaving 10 bases between them. CDR1 and CDR2 from the germline V gene are SGHAT and FQNNGV. There are 13 residues in the CDR3. The CDR3 DNA follows: TGTGCCAGCAGTCCCACTATAAATCAGCCCCAGCATTTT. Its translation: CASSPTINQPQHF.

V and J are TRBV5-1 and TRBJ2-5, with 13 bases matching TRBD2. The germline gives CDR1 SGHRS, CDR2 YFSETQ. V lost 4 bases, J lost 4 bases, and 7 bases stayed unmatched. The CDR3 extends over 16 amino acids. In DNA, the CDR3 is TGCGCCAGCAGCGGACTAGCGGGAGATGGGGGAGAGACCCAGTACTTC. Its translation: CASSGLAGDGGETQYF.

The J gene is TRBJ2-1, the V gene TRBV11-2; tentative D call: TRBD1 (6 bases). The CDR3 totals 17 residues. The V and J ends lost 4 bases and 0 bases respectively, with 16 bases between them. Looked up from germline, CDR1 is SGHAT and CDR2 is FQNNGV. The CDR3: CASSSRGTLYSYNEQFF. CDR3 coding DNA: TGTGCCAGCAGCTCTAGAGGGACACTCTACTCCTACAATGAGCAGTTCTTC.

The chain uses TRBV10-3 and TRBJ1-5; D gene uncertain. The germline V gene has CDR1 ENHRY and CDR2 SYGVKD. This CDR3 is built from 18 residues. V was cut by 2 bases and J by 0 bases, with 17 bases left in between. This CDR3 reads CAISEGDTSSYSNQPQHF. CDR3 in DNA: TGTGCCATCAGTGAGGGAGACACTTCCTCTTATAGCAATCAGCCCCAGCATTTT.

Only one count was recorded for this clone. The V gene is TRBV4-1, the J gene TRBJ2-3; D unresolved. Trimming pared 1 base from V and 1 base from J, leaving 6 bases between. The CDR3 runs 14 residues. Germline CDR1 and CDR2: MGHRA and YSYEKL. The CDR3 loop is CASSQGWGTDTQYF. Written as DNA, the CDR3 is TGCGCCAGCAGCCAAGGGTGGGGCACAGATACGCAGTATTTT.

The chain recombines TRBV11-3 with TRBJ2-4; TRBD2 aligns across 7 bases. The CDR3 covers 15 residues. The V and J ends lost 5 bases and 1 base, in that order; junction bases with no gene match: 5. Per germline, CDR1 SGHNT and CDR2 YENEEA. DNA of the CDR3: TGTGCCAGCAGCCCCCGACTAGCCGCCAAAAACATTCAGTACTTC. Protein product: CASSPRLAAKNIQYF.

The chain uses TRBV6-1 and TRBJ1-1; D uncertain. Germline V gene sequence: CDR1 MNHNS, CDR2 SASEGT. Trimming took 9 bases from V and 0 from J, leaving 14 bases between them. This CDR3 has 14 residues. The CDR3 DNA reads TGTGCCAGTACCCGGCAGGTTATGAACACTGAAGCTTTCTTT. As protein: CASTRQVMNTEAFF.

The count of this clone is one. The J gene is TRBJ2-6, the V gene TRBV5-6; TRBD1 matches 10 bases. The CDR3 runs 18 residues. Germline loops: CDR1 SGHDT, CDR2 YYEEEE. V lost 0 bases, J lost 3 bases, and 6 bases stayed unmatched. DNA for the CDR3: TGTGCCAGCAGCTTGGCGGGACAGGGGTCTTTTGGGGCCAACGTCCTGACTTTC. This gives the protein CASSLAGQGSFGANVLTF.

The chain links TRBV25-1 to TRBJ2-1, with TRBD2 matching over 8 bases. CDR1 MGHDK and CDR2 SYGVNS come from the germline V gene. The V segment lost 1 base and the J segment 4 bases; nucleotides outside the gene matches: 6. The CDR3 contains 16 residues. The CDR3 here is CASSEWEAGAYNEQFF. CDR3 DNA: TGTGCCAGCAGTGAATGGGAAGCGGGAGCGTACAATGAGCAGTTCTTC.

The rearrangement links TRBV28 to TRBJ2-1, with TRBD2 matching 14 bases. Germline V lookup: CDR1 MDHEN, CDR2 SYDVKM. The CDR3 consists of 13 residues. V trimming: 8 bases; J trimming: 8 bases; junction bases outside the gene matches: 2. As DNA, the CDR3 is TGTGCCAGCGGGACTAGCGGGAGAGATGAGCAGTTCTTC. Its protein product is CASGTSGRDEQFF. The variable domain in full, with the rest retrieved from reference TRBV28 and TRBJ2-1, is DVKVTQSSRYLVKRTGEKVFLECVQDMDHENMFWYRQDPGLGLRLIYFSYDVKMKEKGDIPEGYSVSREKKERFSLILESASTNQTSMYLCASGTSGRDEQFFGPGTRLTVL.

V is TRBV5-1 and J is TRBJ1-4; D may be TRBD1 (6 bases). This CDR3 contains 14 residues. The germline gives CDR1 SGHRS, CDR2 YFSETQ. V was shortened by 6 bases and J by 8 bases, with 17 bases between the two germline ends. The CDR3 here is CASNRQGMGEKLFF. DNA for the CDR3: TGCGCCAGCAATCGTCAGGGGATGGGGGAAAAACTGTTTTTT.

This clone has just one count. The chain combines TRBV5-3 with TRBJ1-3; tentatively, D is TRBD1 (5 bases). TRBV5-3 is an ORF, and what it does is uncertain. V was clipped by 0 bases and J by 7 bases, with 17 bases between them. CDR3 size: 16 residues. The CDR3 here is CARSLGRDSKANTIYF. In DNA form, the CDR3 reads TGTGCCAGAAGCTTGGGGAGGGACTCCAAGGCGAACACCATATATTTT.